This TCR beta chain is from a study of technical replicates of blood from four donors. TCRdb keeps only in-frame clones here, not all; method: immunoSEQ multiplex PCR. The sample has approximately 66,000 clones; approximately 90% are singletons. The source is a human donor in good health. Some clones in this sample may be carry-over from other donors' samples. The sequenced sample was PBMCs.

Written as DNA, the CDR3 is TGTGCCAGCTCAAAACAGGGTGGAGATGGCTACACCTTC. The encoded protein is CASSKQGGDGYTF. The rearrangement links TRBV18 to TRBJ1-2, with D possibly being TRBD1 (6 bases). The CDR3 is made up of 13 amino acids. V was shortened by 5 bases and J by 6 bases, with 13 bases between the two germline ends. The V gene's germline CDR1 is KGHSH and CDR2 LQKENI.